This TCR beta chain was captured by sequencing in a study of siplizumab effects on memory and regulatory T cells. The length of the CDR3 is 14 residues. Germline loops: CDR1 MNHNY, CDR2 SVGAGI (reference sequence). The V and J ends lost 8 bases and 4 bases respectively, with 18 bases between them. The repertoire was sequenced with immunoSEQ multiplex PCR; TCRdb's copy has only in-frame clones and lacks some. The table shows 100,000 or so clones, with 92% occurring only once. The sequence was obtained from a human donor in good health. The sequenced material came from non-Treg CD4+ T cells sorted from blood. The rearrangement uses TRBV6-6 and TRBJ2-7; maybe TRBD2 (6 bases). DNA for the CDR3: TGTGCCAGCCGAGAGATTAGCGGAGTTTACGAGCAGTACTTC. It specifies CASREISGVYEQYF.